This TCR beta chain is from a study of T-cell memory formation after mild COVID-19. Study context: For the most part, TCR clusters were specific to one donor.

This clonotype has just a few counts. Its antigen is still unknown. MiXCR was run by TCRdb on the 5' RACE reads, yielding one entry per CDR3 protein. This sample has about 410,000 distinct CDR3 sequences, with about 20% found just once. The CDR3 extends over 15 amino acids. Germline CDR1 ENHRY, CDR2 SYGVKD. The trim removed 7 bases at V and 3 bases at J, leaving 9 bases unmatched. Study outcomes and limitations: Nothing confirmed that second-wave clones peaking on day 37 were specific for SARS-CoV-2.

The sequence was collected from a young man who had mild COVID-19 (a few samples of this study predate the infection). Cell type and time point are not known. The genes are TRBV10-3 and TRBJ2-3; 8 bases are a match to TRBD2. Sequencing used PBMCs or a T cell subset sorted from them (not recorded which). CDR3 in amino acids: CAITPWGGGTDTQYF. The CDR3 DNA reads TGTGCCATCACCCCTTGGGGCGGGGGGACAGATACGCAGTATTTT.